This is a list of T cell receptor beta chains from one sample in a study of identical twins. TCRdb reprocessed the 5' RACE reads with MiXCR, giving one entry per CDR3 protein. The sample consists of 550,000 to 800,000 distinct CDR3 sequences, roughly 7.2% of them appearing once. The sample was also linked to a second study, of yellow fever vaccine responses in identical twins.

The sequenced material came from PBMCs. The receptors originated from a woman aged 18-30 years in good health. CDR3s include the opening cysteine and the closing phenylalanine or tryptophan. D genes are given only for firm matches. The size of a clone is reported for some rows only, either as once, few or many, or as a class for expanded clones.

TRBJ2-1 TRBV2 TRBD2 many 16 CASSEAGGSYTREQFF TGTGCCAGCAGTGAAGCCGGCGGGAGCTATACACGGGAGCAGTTCTTC
TRBJ2-2 TRBV28 TRBD2 many 18 CASSFFPWTSGVTGELFF TGTGCCAGCAGTTTCTTCCCATGGACTAGCGGAGTTACCGGGGAGCTGTTTTTT
TRBJ2-5 TRBV5-5 TRBD1 . 17 CASSPLVLRTGQETQYF TGTGCCAGCAGCCCTTTGGTGTTAAGGACAGGGCAAGAGACCCAGTACTTC
TRBJ2-1 TRBV4-2 TRBD2 . 16 CASSQGTSGRASEQFF TGTGCCAGCAGCCAAGGGACTAGCGGGAGGGCTAGTGAGCAGTTCTTC
TRBJ1-1 TRBV24-1 . many 14 CATSGPGPHTEAFF TGTGCCACCAGTGGCCCTGGACCTCACACTGAAGCTTTCTTT
TRBJ2-5 TRBV29-1 . many 12 CSGDISEETQYF TGCAGCGGGGACATATCGGAAGAGACCCAGTACTTC
TRBJ2-3 TRBV14 . . 15 CASSLLYGRTDTQYF TGTGCCAGCAGCCTCTTGTACGGACGCACAGATACGCAGTATTTT
TRBJ1-1 TRBV7-6 TRBD1 . 13 CAARDSPNTEAFF TGTGCCGCGCGGGACAGCCCGAACACTGAAGCTTTCTTT
TRBJ1-4 TRBV6-5 . many 16 CASSYSGKGTNEKLFF TGTGCCAGCAGTTACTCGGGGAAGGGAACTAATGAAAAACTGTTTTTT
TRBJ2-1 TRBV28 TRBD2 few 17 CASSFRKVAGDYNEQFF TGTGCCAGCAGTTTTCGAAAAGTAGCGGGGGACTACAATGAGCAGTTCTTC
TRBJ2-3 TRBV6-1 TRBD1 . 14 CATMWDRSTDTQYF TGTGCCACCATGTGGGACAGAAGCACAGATACGCAGTATTTT